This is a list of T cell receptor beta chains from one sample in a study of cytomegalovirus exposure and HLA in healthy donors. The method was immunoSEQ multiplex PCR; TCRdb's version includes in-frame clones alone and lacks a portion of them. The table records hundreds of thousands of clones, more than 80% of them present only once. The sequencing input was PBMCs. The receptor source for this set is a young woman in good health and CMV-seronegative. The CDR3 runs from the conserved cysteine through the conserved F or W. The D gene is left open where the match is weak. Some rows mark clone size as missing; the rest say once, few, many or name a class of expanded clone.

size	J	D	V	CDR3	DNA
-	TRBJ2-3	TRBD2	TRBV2	CASSQGGGRATDTQYF	TGTGCCAGCAGCCAAGGTGGCGGGAGGGCCACAGATACGCAGTATTTT
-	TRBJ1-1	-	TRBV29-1	CSVGDSPGGEAFF	TGCAGCGTGGGGGACTCTCCGGGGGGTGAAGCTTTCTTT
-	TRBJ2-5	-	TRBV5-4	CASSPTGGGETQYF	TGTGCCAGCAGCCCCACAGGTGGAGGGGAGACCCAGTACTTC
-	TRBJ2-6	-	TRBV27	CAAGGPGANVLTF	TGTGCCGCTGGAGGGCCAGGGGCCAACGTCCTGACTTTC
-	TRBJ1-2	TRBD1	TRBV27	CASSSWTGRDGYTF	TGTGCCAGCAGTTCTTGGACAGGAAGGGATGGCTACACCTTC
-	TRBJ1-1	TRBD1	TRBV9	CASSPTVQGVAPEAFF	TGTGCCAGCAGCCCGACGGTACAGGGGGTCGCGCCTGAAGCTTTCTTT
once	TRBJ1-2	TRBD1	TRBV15	CATSSPGQGYGYTF	TGTGCCACCAGCTCACCGGGACAGGGGTATGGCTACACCTTC
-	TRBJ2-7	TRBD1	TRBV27	CASSVRQGAIYEQYF	TGTGCCAGCAGTGTCAGGCAGGGGGCCATCTACGAGCAGTACTTC
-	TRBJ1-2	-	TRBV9	CASSVDGGDYGYTF	TGTGCCAGCAGCGTAGACGGGGGAGACTATGGCTACACCTTC
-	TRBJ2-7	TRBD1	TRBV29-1	CSVETDRGGISYEQYF	TGCAGCGTTGAAACCGACAGGGGCGGTATATCCTACGAGCAGTACTTC
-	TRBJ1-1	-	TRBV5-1	CASSPQGTRGTEAFF	TGCGCCAGCAGTCCTCAGGGGACGCGGGGGACTGAAGCTTTCTTT